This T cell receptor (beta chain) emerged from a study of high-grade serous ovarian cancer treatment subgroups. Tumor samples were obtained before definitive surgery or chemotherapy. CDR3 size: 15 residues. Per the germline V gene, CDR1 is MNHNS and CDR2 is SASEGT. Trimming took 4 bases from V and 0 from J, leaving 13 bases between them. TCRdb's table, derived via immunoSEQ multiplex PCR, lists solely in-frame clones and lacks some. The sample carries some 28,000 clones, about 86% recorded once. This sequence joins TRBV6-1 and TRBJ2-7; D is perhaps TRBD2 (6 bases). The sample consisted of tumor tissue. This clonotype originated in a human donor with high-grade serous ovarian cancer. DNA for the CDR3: TGTGCCAGCAGTGTCAACAGCGGGCGCTCCTACGAGCAGTACTTC. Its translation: CASSVNSGRSYEQYF.